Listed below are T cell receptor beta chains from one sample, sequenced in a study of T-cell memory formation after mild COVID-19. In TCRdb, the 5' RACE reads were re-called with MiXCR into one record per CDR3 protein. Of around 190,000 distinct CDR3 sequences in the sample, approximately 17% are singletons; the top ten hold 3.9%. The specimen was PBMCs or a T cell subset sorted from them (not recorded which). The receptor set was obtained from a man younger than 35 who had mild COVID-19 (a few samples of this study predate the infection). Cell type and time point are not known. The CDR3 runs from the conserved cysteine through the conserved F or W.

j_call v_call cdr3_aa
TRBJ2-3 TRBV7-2 CASSLSPDKQYF
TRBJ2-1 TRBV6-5 CASRLSSYNEQFF
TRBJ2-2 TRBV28 CASSQTGANTGELFF
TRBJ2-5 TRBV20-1 CSATQPGLAGGTQYF
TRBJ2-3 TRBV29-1 CSVRLVSSTDTQYF
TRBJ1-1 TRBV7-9 CASSPIGWNTEAFF
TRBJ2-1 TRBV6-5 CASSLTGGYYNEQFF
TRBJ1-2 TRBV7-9 CASSFTGTNGYTF
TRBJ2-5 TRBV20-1 CSASFQGAYF
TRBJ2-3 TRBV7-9 CASSFAGGPNTQYF